This TCR beta chain was captured in a study of cytomegalovirus exposure and HLA in healthy donors. Study-level findings and limits: A previous analysis found most TCR beta V segments productive roughly 87% or roughly 30% of the time.

Remarks on this clone: Its antigen is not known.

V shed 6 bases, J shed 9 bases, and the junction held 15 bases outside the gene matches. Germline CDR1 KGHSH, CDR2 LQKENI. CDR3 length: 16 amino acids. The PCR ran on 60 Vbeta and 13 Jbeta primers. Sequenced by immunoSEQ multiplex PCR; TCRdb stores in-frame clones only, minus some. Of about 130,000 clones in the sample, approximately 60% are singletons; the top ten hold more than 1.5%. The sample taken for sequencing was PBMCs. The source of this sequence is a human donor in good health. This chain connects TRBV18 to TRBJ2-1; 9 bases line up with TRBD2. In DNA, the CDR3 is TGTGCCAGCTCGGTGATCGGTAGCGGGAGTGGTAGTGAGCAGTTCTTC. It specifies CASSVIGSGSGSEQFF.